Following are 15 T cell receptor beta chains from one sample sequenced in a study of CD8+CD57+ T cells in acquired aplastic anemia. The template used for profiling TCR beta VDJ and CDR3 was genomic DNA. TCRdb redid the calling of the reads with MiXCR, one entry per CDR3 protein. The data show under 200,000 distinct CDR3 sequences, with roughly 48% seen just once and about 30% held by the top ten. Flow cytometry had shown expanded CD8+CD57+ cells in the patients chosen for sequencing. The source material was sorted CD4+, CD8+, or CD8+CD57+ T cells (not recorded which) from PBMCs. The source is a human donor with aplastic anemia.

This clonotype was recorded at least ten times. The genes are TRBV27 and TRBJ1-1; TRBD1 might be the D (5 bases). Deletions cut 5 bases from V and 4 bases from J, with 14 bases between. The germline CDR1 and CDR2 sequences are MNHEY and SMNVEV (reference sequence). The CDR3 loop spans 14 amino acids. CDR3 sequence (DNA): TGTGCCAGCAGTCTAACCCCTACAGGCACTGAAGCTTTCTTT. Translated: CASSLTPTGTEAFF.

This clonotype was found many times. V is TRBV12-3 or TRBV12-4 and J is TRBJ2-3; D gene ambiguous. V shed 0 bases and J shed 4 bases, with 8 bases lying between them. The length of the CDR3 is 14 residues. For the CDR3, the DNA is TGTGCCAGCAGTTTAGCGGGGTCCGCAGATACGCAGTATTTT. Translated: CASSLAGSADTQYF.

Points on this clonotype: An end of the junction does not agree with germline; a read error may underlie this. The rearrangement links TRBV7-9 to TRBJ1-2, with TRBD1 as a possible D gene (6 bases). CDR3 length: 12 residues. Germline V gives CDR1 SEHNR, CDR2 FQNEAQ (reference sequence). The CDR3 DNA reads as TGTGCCAGCGGCTTAGGGGGCTATGGCTACACCTTC. It encodes CASGLGGYGYTF.

In its sample, this clonotype was seen many times. The rearrangement joins TRBV9 to TRBJ1-1; D unclear. Trimming pared 3 bases from V and 1 base from J, leaving 7 bases between. The CDR3 spans 13 residues. CDR1 and CDR2 from the germline V gene are SGDLS and YYNGEE. In nucleotides, the CDR3 is TGTGCCAGCAGCGCGGTCCCGAACACTGAAGCTTTCTTT. This sequence encodes CASSAVPNTEAFF.

As for this clonotype: Germline and junction disagree at one end, which may indicate a read error. This chain connects TRBV24-1 to TRBJ1-2, with D tentatively TRBD1 (5 bases). Germline V gives CDR1 KGHDR, CDR2 SFDVKD. The CDR3 spans 16 residues. The CDR3: CATSDLDSPDGYGDTF. The CDR3 nucleotides read TGTGCCACCAGTGATTTGGACAGCCCGGATGGCTATGGCGACACCTTC.

The chain joins TRBV25-1 to TRBJ1-2; weak D call: TRBD1 (5 bases). The CDR3 is 14 residues long. V was clipped by 5 bases and J by 3 bases, with 13 bases between them. Germline V gives CDR1 MGHDK, CDR2 SYGVNS. The CDR3 protein is CASSKRGGDYGYTF. The CDR3 coding sequence is TGTGCCAGCAGTAAGCGGGGAGGGGACTATGGCTACACCTTC.

CDR3 in amino acids: CASTHLGQSYQETQYF. CDR3 coding DNA: TGTGCCAGCACTCATTTGGGACAGTCGTACCAAGAGACCCAGTACTTC. This chain links TRBV7-9 with TRBJ2-5; TRBD1 agrees at 7 bases. Germline V gives CDR1 SEHNR, CDR2 FQNEAQ (reference sequence). The V segment lost 7 bases and the J segment 0 bases; nucleotides outside the gene matches: 11. The CDR3 length is 16 residues.

This clonotype was counted at least ten times. V and J are TRBV5-1 and TRBJ1-5; D not resolved. V shed 1 base and J shed 2 bases, with 16 bases lying between them. This CDR3 spans 17 amino acids. Germline V gives CDR1 SGHRS, CDR2 YFSETQ. CDR3 residues: CASSLLFFKGGNQPQHF. The DNA of the CDR3 is TGCGCCAGCAGCTTGCTTTTTTTCAAGGGAGGCAATCAGCCCCAGCATTTT.

V usage is TRBV20-1 and J usage is TRBJ1-5; weak D call: TRBD1 (5 bases). Trimming cost V 4 bases and J 4 bases, with 8 bases left between them. This CDR3 region has 12 residues. Looked up from germline, CDR1 is DFQATT and CDR2 is SNEGSKA (reference sequence). CDR3 nucleotides: TGCAGTGCTACCAGGGTTAATCAGCCCCAGCATTTT. This gives the protein CSATRVNQPQHF.

The chain is built from TRBV24-1 and TRBJ1-5, with D uncertain. Trimming shortened V by 4 bases and J by 3 bases, and 12 bases separated the two germline ends. Germline V lookup: CDR1 KGHDR, CDR2 SFDVKD. The CDR3 is 15 amino acids. CDR3 sequence (DNA): TGTGCCACCAGTGACCCAGGAGAGCCCAATCAGCCCCAGCATTTT. Translation: CATSDPGEPNQPQHF.

The genes are TRBV7-7 and TRBJ2-1, with D perhaps matching TRBD2 (5 bases). Germline V gene lookup returns CDR1 SSHAT and CDR2 FNYEAQ (reference sequence). The CDR3 contains 12 residues. This chain's CDR3 is CAKRQAGNEQFF. In DNA, the CDR3 is TGTGCTAAACGCCAGGCGGGCAATGAGCAGTTCTTC. Full variable domain (remainder filled in from reference TRBV7-7 and TRBJ2-1): GAGVSQSPRYKVTKRGQDVTLRCDPISSHATLYWYQQALGQGPEFLTYFNYEAQPDKSGLPSDRFSAERPEGSISTLTIQRTEQRDSAMYRCAKRQAGNEQFFGPGTRLTVL.

This rearrangement joins TRBV25-1 to TRBJ1-6, with 10 bases lining up with TRBD1. The CDR3 is 14 residues long. Germline V gives CDR1 MGHDK, CDR2 SYGVNS. V was clipped by 4 bases and J by 6 bases; unmatched bases: 0. The CDR3 DNA follows: TGTGCCAGCAGTGGGACAGGGGGTAATTCACCCCTCCACTTT. This encodes CASSGTGGNSPLHF.

The chain couples TRBV27 to TRBJ1-1; 7 nucleotides agree with TRBD1. CDR3 length: 14 residues. J lost 3 bases, V lost 6 bases, and 7 bases had no gene match. CDR1 is MNHEY, CDR2 SMNVEV, per germline (reference sequence). CDR3 loop: CASSPTGAHTEAFF. CDR3 DNA: TGTGCCAGCAGCCCCACAGGGGCGCACACTGAAGCTTTCTTT.

The table lists this clonotype with a few counts. The CDR3 region has the DNA TGTGCCATCAGTGAGGAGGGTCGGCAAGAGACCCAGTACTTC. Its protein is CAISEEGRQETQYF. The chain recombines TRBV10-3 with TRBJ2-5; weak D call: TRBD2 (5 bases). This CDR3 is built from 14 residues. CDR1 ENHRY and CDR2 SYGVKD come from the germline V gene. The V end lost 2 bases, the J end lost 2 bases, and 9 bases lay between the germline ends.

Notes on this clonotype: A read error is possible here, since a much larger clone lies one base away. This chain links TRBV9 with TRBJ2-2, with a possible D match to TRBD2 (5 bases). Germline V gives CDR1 SGDLS, CDR2 YYNGEE. The CDR3 contains 15 residues. The CDR3 spells CASSVFQRNTRELFF. Here the CDR3 DNA reads TGTGCCAGCAGCGTATTTCAGCGGAACACCAGGGAGCTGTTTTTT.